The clone carrying this TCR beta chain was recorded only once. Its antigen is still unknown. The sample comes from a study of cytomegalovirus exposure and HLA in healthy donors. Overall study: An analysis done earlier identified approximately 120 million unique TCR beta sequences from about 180 million T cells.

Study results and limitations: Donor immune exposure was known only as CMV serostatus. A reported reduction in N-insertions relative to the approximately 640-donor mean was seen in an Asian-associated ancestry cluster in a later analysis.

Germline loops: CDR1 SNHLY, CDR2 FYNNEI. Deletions cut 6 bases from V and 4 bases from J, with 12 bases between. The CDR3 runs 13 residues. The PCR ran on 60 Vbeta and 13 Jbeta primers. Libraries were prepared by immunoSEQ multiplex PCR; TCRdb keeps only in-frame clonotypes and omits some of them. The sample lists about 140,000 clones, roughly 80% occurring once. The chain uses TRBV2 and TRBJ1-1; D gene unclear. Sequenced sample: PBMCs. This receptor was identified in a female donor in good health and CMV-seronegative. This chain's CDR3 is CASRPTPGTEAFF. CDR3 DNA sequence: TGTGCCAGCAGACCAACTCCGGGCACTGAAGCTTTCTTT.